The rows below give T cell receptor beta chains drawn from one sample of a study of blood T cell repertoires in COVID-19. Sequenced by immunoSEQ multiplex PCR; TCRdb stores in-frame clones only, minus some. The data show fewer than 500,000 clones, about 90% seen once. The specimen was peripheral blood. These receptors all come from a man aged 18 to 35 with COVID-19, enrolled during active disease. CDR3s include the opening cysteine and the closing phenylalanine or tryptophan. Fields, in order: J gene, D gene, clone size, V gene, CDR3 DNA, CDR3 protein. D genes are given only for firm matches. For some rows the clone size is stated as once, few or many, or as a class when expanded; others skip it.

j_call: TRBJ2-5; d_call: -; clone_size: -; v_call: TRBV7-2; cdr3_nt: TGTGCCAGCAGCCCCCTTGGGACAGCGGGAGAGACCCAGTACTTC; cdr3_aa: CASSPLGTAGETQYF
j_call: TRBJ2-1; d_call: TRBD2; clone_size: -; v_call: TRBV7-2; cdr3_nt: TGTGCCAGCAGCCCTAGTCTAGCGGGGGGGCCCAATGAGCAGTTCTTC; cdr3_aa: CASSPSLAGGPNEQFF
j_call: TRBJ2-2; d_call: TRBD1; clone_size: -; v_call: TRBV5-8; cdr3_nt: TGTGCCAGCAGTAACGACAGGGGGCACACCGGGGAGCTGTTTTTT; cdr3_aa: CASSNDRGHTGELFF
j_call: TRBJ2-7; d_call: -; clone_size: -; v_call: TRBV19; cdr3_nt: TGTGCCAGTAGTATGGGGTCAACAGGCGGAGGGAACGAGCAGTACTTC; cdr3_aa: CASSMGSTGGGNEQYF
j_call: TRBJ2-4; d_call: TRBD2; clone_size: -; v_call: TRBV6-5; cdr3_nt: TGTGCCAGCAGTTCCGGGACTAGCGGGCAAAACATTCAGTACTTC; cdr3_aa: CASSSGTSGQNIQYF
j_call: TRBJ1-3; d_call: -; clone_size: few; v_call: TRBV30; cdr3_nt: TGTGCCTGGACCCAACGGACAAGCTCTGGAAACACCATATATTTT; cdr3_aa: CAWTQRTSSGNTIYF
j_call: TRBJ1-1; d_call: -; clone_size: -; v_call: TRBV14; cdr3_nt: TGTGCCAGCAGCGCAGGGTTAAGCACTGAAGCTTTCTTT; cdr3_aa: CASSAGLSTEAFF
j_call: TRBJ2-5; d_call: -; clone_size: -; v_call: TRBV10-1; cdr3_nt: TGCGCCAGCAGTGATAGTATGGAGACCCAGTACTTC; cdr3_aa: CASSDSMETQYF
j_call: TRBJ2-7; d_call: -; clone_size: -; v_call: TRBV5-5; cdr3_nt: TGTGCCAGCAGCCGAGACGGGAACTCCTACGAGCAGTACTTC; cdr3_aa: CASSRDGNSYEQYF
j_call: TRBJ2-3; d_call: TRBD2; clone_size: -; v_call: TRBV14; cdr3_nt: TGTGCCAGCAGCCCGGGGGGTACGCAGTATTTT; cdr3_aa: CASSPGGTQYF
j_call: TRBJ2-1; d_call: TRBD1; clone_size: -; v_call: TRBV7-2; cdr3_nt: TGTGCCAGCAGCTTAGTGGGACAGGGCTACAATGAGCAGTTCTTC; cdr3_aa: CASSLVGQGYNEQFF
j_call: TRBJ1-6; d_call: -; clone_size: few; v_call: TRBV5-1; cdr3_nt: TGCGCCAGCAGCTTCAGCGGAGATGCTTCACCCCTCCACTTT; cdr3_aa: CASSFSGDASPLHF
j_call: TRBJ2-5; d_call: TRBD1; clone_size: -; v_call: TRBV29-1; cdr3_nt: TGCAGCGTTGACCAGACAGGGGTTGGGGAGACCCAGTACTTC; cdr3_aa: CSVDQTGVGETQYF